Below, one T cell receptor beta chain is given with its context. V dropped 2 bases and J dropped 3; count of bases not matched to a gene: 4. Per the germline V gene, CDR1 is GTSNPN and CDR2 is SVGIG (reference sequence). The CDR3 is 13 amino acids. The data were produced by immunoSEQ multiplex PCR, yet TCRdb's version contains in-frame clones alone and is incomplete. The repertoire has roughly 34,000 clones, 60% to 80% of them found once; the top ten carry approximately 30%. This sample stems from a study of blood T cell repertoires in COVID-19. On the study more broadly: Collection of acute and convalescent COVID-19 samples took place in the United States, Italy and Spain. The analysed material was cDNA or gDNA that came from T cells, B-cell-depleted T cells, or PBMCs.

Sequencing was carried out using peripheral blood. The source of this sequence is a man at least 80 years old with acute or convalescent COVID-19. The chain links TRBV30 to TRBJ2-7; 7 bases fit TRBD2. Written as DNA, the CDR3 is TGTGCCTGGAGTTCGGGAGGCTACTACGAGCAGTACTTC. The encoded protein is CAWSSGGYYEQYF.